These T cell receptor beta chains were read from a single sample in a study of blood T cell repertoires in COVID-19. Only in-frame clones appear in the TCRdb table, and some are missing; sequencing was by immunoSEQ multiplex PCR. This table has about 260,000 clones, 85% to 90% appearing once. Sequencing used peripheral blood. The receptors shown here come from a woman between 35 and 50 years old with acute or convalescent COVID-19. CDR3s include the opening cysteine and the closing phenylalanine or tryptophan. The order of the fields is D gene, clone size, V gene, J gene, CDR3 protein, CDR3 DNA. A D gene is named only where the DNA matches it firmly. Clone size is stated in some rows and not others, as once, few, many or a class when expanded.

d_call: TRBD1
clone_size: -
v_call: TRBV3-1/TRBV3-2
j_call: TRBJ1-1
cdr3_aa: CASSQGQGDLEAFF
cdr3_nt: TGTGCCAGCAGCCAAGGACAGGGAGACCTTGAAGCTTTCTTT

d_call: -
clone_size: -
v_call: TRBV25-1
j_call: TRBJ1-2
cdr3_aa: CASSETDRHYGYTF
cdr3_nt: TGTGCCAGCAGTGAGACAGACCGACACTATGGCTACACCTTC

d_call: TRBD2
clone_size: -
v_call: TRBV24-1
j_call: TRBJ2-2
cdr3_aa: CATSDPPSGGADTGELFF
cdr3_nt: TGTGCCACCAGTGACCCACCTAGCGGGGGGGCCGACACCGGGGAGCTGTTTTTT

d_call: -
clone_size: -
v_call: TRBV5-8
j_call: TRBJ1-1
cdr3_aa: CASSYGQMNTEAFF
cdr3_nt: TGTGCCAGCAGCTACGGACAAATGAACACTGAAGCTTTCTTT

d_call: -
clone_size: -
v_call: TRBV18
j_call: TRBJ1-1
cdr3_aa: CASSPQGNTEAFF
cdr3_nt: TGTGCCAGCTCACCCCAGGGCAACACTGAAGCTTTCTTT

d_call: -
clone_size: -
v_call: TRBV30
j_call: TRBJ1-2
cdr3_aa: CAWSPGGANYGYTF
cdr3_nt: TGTGCCTGGAGTCCCGGGGGGGCAAACTATGGCTACACCTTC

d_call: TRBD1
clone_size: -
v_call: TRBV2
j_call: TRBJ1-5
cdr3_aa: CASSGTGGSQPQHF
cdr3_nt: TGTGCCAGCAGCGGGACAGGGGGGAGTCAGCCCCAGCATTTT

d_call: TRBD1
clone_size: once
v_call: TRBV6-5
j_call: TRBJ1-1
cdr3_aa: CASRSRAGGNTEAFF
cdr3_nt: TGTGCCAGCCGAAGCAGGGCAGGGGGCAACACTGAAGCTTTCTTT

d_call: -
clone_size: -
v_call: TRBV6-1
j_call: TRBJ1-5
cdr3_aa: CASSEPRRTASNQPQHF
cdr3_nt: TGTGCCAGCAGTGAGCCCCGCCGGACAGCAAGCAATCAGCCCCAGCATTTT

d_call: -
clone_size: -
v_call: TRBV7-3
j_call: TRBJ1-1
cdr3_aa: CASSLTTVMNTEAFF
cdr3_nt: TGTGCCAGCAGCTTAACGACAGTTATGAACACTGAAGCTTTCTTT

d_call: TRBD1
clone_size: -
v_call: TRBV5-1
j_call: TRBJ1-2
cdr3_aa: CASRRSQGANYGYTF
cdr3_nt: TGCGCCAGCAGGCGCTCACAGGGGGCTAACTATGGCTACACCTTC

d_call: -
clone_size: few
v_call: TRBV10-3
j_call: TRBJ1-2
cdr3_aa: CAISASDMRDGYTF
cdr3_nt: TGTGCCATCAGTGCTAGTGACATGAGGGATGGCTACACCTTC

d_call: -
clone_size: -
v_call: TRBV12-5
j_call: TRBJ1-4
cdr3_aa: CASGFTLQGTIATNEKLFF
cdr3_nt: TGTGCTAGTGGCTTTACCTTACAGGGTACGATTGCAACTAATGAAAAACTGTTTTTT

d_call: TRBD1
clone_size: -
v_call: TRBV5-4
j_call: TRBJ1-4
cdr3_aa: CASSTGAHEKLFF
cdr3_nt: TGTGCCAGCAGCACAGGGGCGCATGAAAAACTGTTTTTT

d_call: -
clone_size: -
v_call: TRBV29-1
j_call: TRBJ1-1
cdr3_aa: CSVEDLATANTEAFF
cdr3_nt: TGCAGCGTTGAAGATCTGGCGACAGCGAACACTGAAGCTTTCTTT

d_call: TRBD2
clone_size: -
v_call: TRBV7-2
j_call: TRBJ2-2
cdr3_aa: CASPLLGLAGTGELFF
cdr3_nt: TGTGCCAGCCCCTTGCTCGGGCTAGCGGGTACCGGGGAGCTGTTTTTT

d_call: -
clone_size: -
v_call: TRBV5-4
j_call: TRBJ1-5
cdr3_aa: CASSLVPGMNQPQHF
cdr3_nt: TGTGCCAGCAGCTTGGTCCCAGGGATGAATCAGCCCCAGCATTTT

d_call: TRBD1
clone_size: -
v_call: TRBV6-5
j_call: TRBJ1-1
cdr3_aa: CAGTVTLMNTEAFF
cdr3_nt: TGTGCCGGGACAGTGACCCTCATGAACACTGAAGCTTTCTTT

d_call: -
clone_size: -
v_call: TRBV29-1
j_call: TRBJ1-3
cdr3_aa: CSADTGLVGNTIYF
cdr3_nt: TGCAGCGCCGATACAGGGCTGGTTGGAAACACCATATATTTT

d_call: -
clone_size: -
v_call: TRBV7-9
j_call: TRBJ1-4
cdr3_aa: CASSSNRVATNEKLFF
cdr3_nt: TGTGCCAGCAGCTCTAACAGGGTTGCAACTAATGAAAAACTGTTTTTT

d_call: TRBD1
clone_size: -
v_call: TRBV4-1
j_call: TRBJ1-5
cdr3_aa: CASRGQGGGNQPQHF
cdr3_nt: TGCGCCAGCAGAGGACAGGGAGGGGGCAATCAGCCCCAGCATTTT

d_call: -
clone_size: -
v_call: TRBV3-1/TRBV3-2
j_call: TRBJ1-1
cdr3_aa: CASSQTENTEAFF
cdr3_nt: TGTGCCAGCAGCCAGACAGAGAACACTGAAGCTTTCTTT

d_call: TRBD1
clone_size: few
v_call: TRBV2
j_call: TRBJ1-2
cdr3_aa: CASSTDRSIHGYTF
cdr3_nt: TGTGCCAGCAGTACGGACAGGTCTATTCATGGCTACACCTTC

d_call: -
clone_size: once
v_call: TRBV9
j_call: TRBJ1-6
cdr3_aa: CASSAQDFPSSYNSPLHF
cdr3_nt: TGTGCCAGCAGCGCCCAGGACTTCCCCAGCTCCTATAATTCACCCCTCCACTTT

d_call: TRBD1
clone_size: -
v_call: TRBV10-3
j_call: TRBJ2-1
cdr3_aa: CATLEPGTGANNEQFF
cdr3_nt: TGTGCCACCTTAGAACCCGGGACAGGGGCCAACAATGAGCAGTTCTTC

d_call: TRBD2
clone_size: -
v_call: TRBV2
j_call: TRBJ2-3
cdr3_aa: CASSTSVPSTDTQYF
cdr3_nt: TGTGCCAGCAGTACTAGCGTTCCTAGCACAGATACGCAGTATTTT

d_call: -
clone_size: -
v_call: TRBV7-9
j_call: TRBJ1-2
cdr3_aa: CASSLSGTGGYTF
cdr3_nt: TGTGCCAGCAGCTTATCAGGAACAGGGGGCTACACCTTC

d_call: -
clone_size: few
v_call: TRBV24-1
j_call: TRBJ1-1
cdr3_aa: CATSDSVRGEAFF
cdr3_nt: TGTGCCACCAGTGATTCCGTCCGGGGTGAAGCTTTCTTT

d_call: TRBD1
clone_size: -
v_call: TRBV7-6
j_call: TRBJ1-1
cdr3_aa: CASSPGTGGTEAFF
cdr3_nt: TGTGCCAGCAGCCCCGGGACAGGCGGCACTGAAGCTTTCTTT

d_call: -
clone_size: once
v_call: TRBV2
j_call: TRBJ1-2
cdr3_aa: CASREDSAILYGYTF
cdr3_nt: TGTGCCAGCAGGGAGGACAGCGCCATCCTCTATGGCTACACCTTC